The clone carrying this T cell receptor beta chain was detected a few times. The entry originates in a study of response to subunit inactivated influenza vaccine. One entry per CDR3 protein results from TCRdb running MiXCR on the RT-PCR reads. The sample comprises 500,000 to 600,000 distinct CDR3 sequences, approximately 12% of which are singletons, and around 13% rests with the top ten. Germline V lookup: CDR1 SGHTA, CDR2 FQGNSA. Between the trimmed V and J ends, which lost 5 bases and 5 bases, there was a span of 12 bases. CDR3 length equals 13 residues. The source is a man aged 50 or older who received an inactivated influenza vaccine. This chain uses TRBV7-2 with TRBJ2-5; D is tentatively TRBD1 or TRBD2 (5 bases each). The starting material was PBMCs from blood, obtained roughly 47 days after vaccination. CDR3: CASSPPGPETQYF. As DNA, the CDR3 is TGTGCCAGCAGCCCACCGGGGCCTGAGACCCAGTACTTC.